These 20 T cell receptor beta chains originate from one sample sequenced in a study of blood T cell repertoires in COVID-19. Only in-frame clones appear in the TCRdb table, and some are missing; sequencing was by immunoSEQ multiplex PCR. The sample holds around 200,000 clones, less than 90% seen once. Sample: PBMCs or T cells enriched from blood (not recorded which). These receptors were taken from a woman aged 30 to 39 who had been exposed to COVID-19.

V gene TRBV24-1 combines with J gene TRBJ1-5; 7 bases are a match to TRBD1. Germline CDR1 reads KGHDR; CDR2 reads SFDVKD. CDR3 size: 12 residues. V shed 9 bases, J shed 7 bases, and the junction held 5 bases outside the gene matches. The CDR3 coding sequence is TGTGCCACCTCGACAGGGAAGCAGCCCCAGCATTTT. It is translated as CATSTGKQPQHF.

V is TRBV27 and J is TRBJ1-6; 7 positions match TRBD1. The V and J ends lost 5 bases and 8 bases, in that order; junction bases with no gene match: 6. This CDR3 comprises 14 residues. Germline-derived CDR1 and CDR2 are MNHEY and SMNVEV (reference sequence). The CDR3 nucleotides read TGTGCCAGCAGTCTTCGACAGGGTTATTCACCCCTCCACTTT. This encodes CASSLRQGYSPLHF.

This clone was seen only a few times. The V and J genes are TRBV4-1 and TRBJ2-5; 7 bases fit TRBD2. The CDR3 is 15 amino acids. CDR1 MGHRA and CDR2 YSYEKL come from the germline V gene. Germline trimming cut 4 bases from V and 2 bases from J; bases unmatched to any gene: 7. CDR3 DNA: TGCGCCAGCAGCCCAACTTTCGGGGGGCAAGAGACCCAGTACTTC. Translated: CASSPTFGGQETQYF.

This rearrangement joins TRBV19 to TRBJ1-5; 12 bases are shared with TRBD1. V gave up 9 bases and J gave up 4 bases; unmatched junction bases: 19. The germline V gene has CDR1 LNHDA and CDR2 SQIVND (reference sequence). The CDR3 totals 19 residues. CDR3 nucleotide sequence: TGTGCCAGACTGCCCTCGGGACAGGGGGCCGAACTGGGGAATCAGCCCCAGCATTTT. As protein: CARLPSGQGAELGNQPQHF.

This clone has only one observation. The chain employs TRBV19 and TRBJ1-6; 9 bases are a match to TRBD1. CDR1 and CDR2 from the germline V gene are LNHDA and SQIVND (reference sequence). The CDR3 has 17 residues. The V gene end was trimmed by 5 bases and the J gene end by 9 bases; junction bases not matched to a gene: 14. CDR3 bases: TGTGCCAGTAGTCTACCGGGACAGGGAGGTTCGGGTTCACCCCTCCACTTT. Its protein product is CASSLPGQGGSGSPLHF. The full variable domain, with the rest looked up from reference TRBV19 and TRBJ1-6, is DGGITQSPKYLFRKEGQNVTLSCEQNLNHDAMYWYRQDPGQGLRLIYYSQIVNDFQKGDIAEGYSVSREKKESFPLTVTSAQKNPTAFYLCASSLPGQGGSGSPLHFGNGTRLTVT.

The chain joins TRBV5-6 to TRBJ1-2; D remains ambiguous. This CDR3 has 12 residues. The V end lost 0 bases, the J end lost 7 bases, and 7 bases lay between the germline ends. CDR1 and CDR2 from the germline V gene are SGHDT and YYEEEE. The CDR3 DNA is TGTGCCAGCAGCTTGGCGTCCGTTGGCTACACCTTC. This codes for CASSLASVGYTF.

This chain uses TRBV5-1 with TRBJ2-1, with 8 bases matching TRBD2. The CDR3 has 16 residues. Trimming took 0 bases from V and 4 from J; bases not matched to a gene: 6. The germline V gene encodes CDR1 SGHRS and CDR2 YFSETQ. CDR3 sequence reads: CASSLGRGGRYNEQFF. The DNA of the CDR3 is TGCGCCAGCAGCTTGGGGCGCGGGGGGCGGTACAATGAGCAGTTCTTC.

The V and J genes are TRBV2 and TRBJ1-2; a possible D gene is TRBD1 (6 bases). V was pared by 4 bases and J by 5 bases, with 14 bases between. CDR3 length: 14 amino acids. Germline V gives CDR1 SNHLY, CDR2 FYNNEI. The CDR3 coding sequence is TGTGCCAGCAGTGGACAGGCTCTTGGATATGGCTACACCTTC. Its protein is CASSGQALGYGYTF.

This chain links TRBV5-6 with TRBJ1-3, with TRBD1 matching 9 bases. CDR1 is SGHDT, CDR2 YYEEEE, per germline. With V trimmed by 0 bases and J by 3 bases, 4 bases remained unmatched. This CDR3 region has 16 residues. DNA of the CDR3: TGTGCCAGCAGCTTGGACAGGGGGCGAGGTGGAAACACCATATATTTT. Protein product: CASSLDRGRGGNTIYF. Full variable domain (missing parts from reference TRBV5-6 and TRBJ1-3): DAGVTQSPTHLIKTRGQQVTLRCSPKSGHDTVSWYQQALGQGPQFIFQYYEEEERQRGNFPDRFSGHQFPNYSSELNVNALLLGDSALYLCASSLDRGRGGNTIYFGEGSWLTVV.

The chain is built from TRBV2 and TRBJ2-1; the match to TRBD1 covers 9 bases. The ends lost 5 bases at V and 7 bases at J; junction bases unmatched: 6. From germline, CDR1 is SNHLY and CDR2 FYNNEI. The CDR3 has 14 amino acids. The CDR3 is CASSRTGGLNEQFF. The CDR3 DNA follows: TGTGCCAGCAGTAGAACAGGGGGCCTAAATGAGCAGTTCTTC.

This clone was seen a few times. The rearrangement joins TRBV30 to TRBJ1-2; TRBD1 is a possible D gene (6 bases). Deletions cut 2 bases from V and 9 bases from J, with 16 bases between. This CDR3 comprises 13 residues. CDR1 and CDR2 from the germline V gene are GTSNPN and SVGIG (reference sequence). CDR3 residues: CAWSTRTDGSYTF. The CDR3 region has the DNA TGTGCCTGGAGTACCCGGACAGACGGAAGCTACACCTTC.

The V call is TRBV6-1, the J call TRBJ2-7; 12 nucleotides line up with TRBD1. Germline CDR1 is MNHNS and CDR2 is SASEGT. This CDR3 is built from 16 residues. The junction had 6 bases not matched to a gene; V was cut back by 1 base and J by 5 bases. DNA for the CDR3: TGTGCCAGCAGTGAAGTCAGGGGACAGGGGGCTGACGAGCAGTACTTC. This translates into CASSEVRGQGADEQYF.

The sample holds one count of this clone. The chain has TRBV7-6 and TRBJ2-3; the match to TRBD2 covers 8 bases. V lost 4 bases and J lost 3; bases outside the gene matches: 24. This CDR3 contains 21 residues. CDR1 is SGHVS and CDR2 is FNYEAQ in the germline V gene. CDR3 sequence (DNA): TGTGCCAGCAGCTCCCCGCGGGTAGCGGGATCGTGGGGGCGGGGTACAGATACGCAGTATTTT. Translated: CASSSPRVAGSWGRGTDTQYF.

V is TRBV4-2 and J is TRBJ1-2; 7 bases map to TRBD1. The germline V gene encodes CDR1 LGHNA and CDR2 YNFKEQ. The length of the CDR3 is 21 residues. With V trimmed by 3 bases and J by 4 bases, 26 bases remained unmatched. CDR3 amino acids: CASSHRDSGRSGTIVSYGYTF. DNA for the CDR3: TGTGCCAGCAGCCACCGGGACAGTGGTCGGTCGGGGACCATTGTCTCCTATGGCTACACCTTC.

The chain recombines TRBV18 with TRBJ2-5; tentative D call: TRBD2 (5 bases). V was cut by 0 bases and J by 2 bases, with 7 bases left in between. Germline V CDR1 and CDR2: KGHSH, LQKENI. The CDR3 has 14 amino acids. The CDR3 spells CASSPPGAQETQYF. The CDR3 DNA follows: TGTGCCAGCTCACCACCGGGAGCGCAAGAGACCCAGTACTTC. The entire variable domain, with the rest obtained from reference TRBV18 and TRBJ2-5, is as follows: NAGVMQNPRHLVRRRGQEARLRCSPMKGHSHVYWYRQLPEEGLKFMVYLQKENIIDESGMPKERFSAEFPKEGPSILRIQQVVRGDSAAYFCASSPPGAQETQYFGPGTRLLVL.

This chain uses TRBV5-4 with TRBJ2-7; possible D gene TRBD2, 6 bases. The V gene lost 4 bases and the J gene lost 7 bases, with 21 bases spanning the gap. The CDR3 sequence is 15 residues long. CDR1 SGHNT and CDR2 YYREEE come from the germline V gene (reference sequence). The CDR3 sequence: CASSSPQGGGTEQYF. CDR3 bases: TGTGCCAGCAGCAGCCCTCAGGGTGGGGGGACTGAGCAGTACTTC.

The chain links TRBV19 to TRBJ1-5; D call uncertain. V lost 5 bases, J lost 8 bases, and 10 bases lay in between. From germline, CDR1 is LNHDA and CDR2 SQIVND (reference sequence). This CDR3 contains 12 residues. The CDR3 coding sequence is TGTGCCAGTAGTTTACTCATGGAGCCCCAGCATTTT. This gives the protein CASSLLMEPQHF.

The gene calls are TRBV13 and TRBJ1-2; D is unclear. The germline V gene has CDR1 PRHDT and CDR2 FYEKMQ (reference sequence). The CDR3 totals 14 residues. With 5 bases removed from V and 3 bases from J, the gap between germline ends came to 13 bases. DNA of the CDR3: TGTGCCAGCAGCACAGAGAAACTGTACTATGGCTACACCTTC. Protein: CASSTEKLYYGYTF. The whole variable domain, filled in from reference TRBV13 and TRBJ1-2, reads AAGVIQSPRHLIKEKRETATLKCYPIPRHDTVYWYQQGPGQDPQFLISFYEKMQSDKGSIPDRFSAQQFSDYHSELNMSSLELGDSALYFCASSTEKLYYGYTFGSGTRLTVV.

V usage is TRBV28 and J usage is TRBJ2-3; 7 positions match TRBD1. CDR3 length: 14 amino acids. J was trimmed by 6 bases and V by 2 bases; bases with no gene match: 5. CDR1 is MDHEN and CDR2 is SYDVKM in the germline V gene. In DNA, the CDR3 is TGTGCCAGCAGTTTAAGGGGGCATCGGGATACGCAGTATTTT. Its protein product is CASSLRGHRDTQYF.

This clone was detected a few times. The V and J genes are TRBV5-8 and TRBJ1-1, with 7 bases lining up with TRBD1. The junction had 7 bases not matched to a gene; V was cut back by 5 bases and J by 6 bases. The germline V gene encodes CDR1 SGHTS and CDR2 YDEGEE. The CDR3 runs to 13 residues. DNA for the CDR3: TGTGCCAGCAGACCGAGGGGGCCCCCTGAAGCTTTCTTT. Translation: CASRPRGPPEAFF.